This TCR beta chain was identified in a study of identical twins. This clonotype was detected a few times. Trimming removed 3 bases from V and 5 bases from J, with 13 bases in between. Germline loops: CDR1 DFQATT, CDR2 SNEGSKA (reference sequence). This CDR3 region has 14 residues. In TCRdb, the 5' RACE reads were re-called with MiXCR into one record per CDR3 protein. The sample contains around 1.7 million distinct CDR3 sequences, under 35% of which appear only once. This sequence originates from a newborn girl in good health. The chain recombines TRBV20-1 with TRBJ2-2; D not resolved. The sample consisted of cord blood. CDR3 bases: TGCAGTGCTAGGTCCTGGGATCAAACCGGGGAGCTGTTTTTT. It specifies CSARSWDQTGELFF.